This T cell receptor (beta chain) derives from a study of T-cell memory formation after mild COVID-19. Study-level information: Clusters of TCRs were largely donor specific.

Trimming took 6 bases from V and 0 from J; bases not matched to a gene: 7. The CDR3 sequence is 17 residues long. Germline V gene lookup returns CDR1 SNHLY and CDR2 FYNNEI. TCRdb independently ran MiXCR on the 5' RACE reads; one entry per CDR3 protein. Among fewer than 150,000 distinct CDR3 sequences listed, about a sixth were seen once. This chain links TRBV2 with TRBJ2-6, with 8 bases aligning to TRBD1. This receptor was identified in a man between 18 and 29 years old who had mild COVID-19 (a few samples of this study predate the infection). Cell type and time point are not known. Sample: PBMCs or a T cell subset sorted from them (not recorded which). CDR3 sequence: CASSPQGVGSGANVLTF. The CDR3 DNA follows: TGTGCCAGCAGCCCACAGGGGGTCGGCTCTGGGGCCAACGTCCTGACTTTC.